The source of this T cell receptor (beta chain) is a study of CD8 T cells in ankylosing spondylitis. Study-level results: Reportedly, significant enrichment of disease-linked clones occurred in matched ankylosing spondylitis synovial fluid. A subset of motif variants has previously been described in the synovial fluid and blood of reactive arthritis. For ankylosing spondylitis blood, a TCR beta motif of seven to nine highly homologous variants appeared characteristic.

Of note for this clonotype: What it recognizes is unknown.

A single record per CDR3 protein comes from TCRdb applying MiXCR to the 5' RACE reads. The sample consists of under 950,000 distinct CDR3 sequences, around 20% of them appearing once. The source material was blood, either unsorted or a sorted T cell fraction (not recorded which). The receptor was derived from a male donor with ankylosing spondylitis.

The CDR3 reads CASSSLEAYEQYF. CDR3 sequence (DNA): TGTGCCAGCAGTTCTCTAGAAGCCTACGAGCAGTACTTC. The chain is built from TRBV27 and TRBJ2-7; D ambiguous. V was cut by 4 bases and J by 2 bases, with 9 bases left in between. Germline V lookup: CDR1 MNHEY, CDR2 SMNVEV (reference sequence). The CDR3 extends over 13 amino acids.